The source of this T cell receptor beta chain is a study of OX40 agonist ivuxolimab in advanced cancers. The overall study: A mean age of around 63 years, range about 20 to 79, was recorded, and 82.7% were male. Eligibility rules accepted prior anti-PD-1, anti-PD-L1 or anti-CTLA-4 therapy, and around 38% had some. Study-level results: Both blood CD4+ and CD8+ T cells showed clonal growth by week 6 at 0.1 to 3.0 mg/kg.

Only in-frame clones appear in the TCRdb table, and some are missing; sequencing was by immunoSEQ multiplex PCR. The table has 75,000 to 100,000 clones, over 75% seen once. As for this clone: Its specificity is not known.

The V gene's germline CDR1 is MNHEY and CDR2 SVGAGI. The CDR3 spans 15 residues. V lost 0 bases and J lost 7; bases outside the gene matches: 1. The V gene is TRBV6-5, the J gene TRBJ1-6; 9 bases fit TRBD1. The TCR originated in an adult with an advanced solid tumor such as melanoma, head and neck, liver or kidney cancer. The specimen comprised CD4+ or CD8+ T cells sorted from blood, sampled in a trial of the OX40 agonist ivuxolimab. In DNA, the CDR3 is TGTGCCAGCAGTTACTCGGGACAGGGAAATTCACCCCTCCACTTT. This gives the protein CASSYSGQGNSPLHF.